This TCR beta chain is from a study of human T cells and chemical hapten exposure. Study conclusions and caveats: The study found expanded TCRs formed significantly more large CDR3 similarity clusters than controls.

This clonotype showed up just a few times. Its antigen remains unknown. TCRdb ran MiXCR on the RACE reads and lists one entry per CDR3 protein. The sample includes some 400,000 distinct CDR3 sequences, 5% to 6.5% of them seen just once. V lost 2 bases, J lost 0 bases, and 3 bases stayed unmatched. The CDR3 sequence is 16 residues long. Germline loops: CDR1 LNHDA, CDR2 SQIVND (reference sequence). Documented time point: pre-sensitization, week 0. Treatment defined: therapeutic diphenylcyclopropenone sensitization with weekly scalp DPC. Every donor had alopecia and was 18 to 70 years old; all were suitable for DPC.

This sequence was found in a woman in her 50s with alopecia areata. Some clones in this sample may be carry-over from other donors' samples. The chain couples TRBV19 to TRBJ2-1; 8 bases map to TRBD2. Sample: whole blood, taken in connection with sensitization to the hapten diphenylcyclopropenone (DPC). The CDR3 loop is CASSISGGASYNEQFF. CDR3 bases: TGTGCCAGTAGTATATCCGGGGGGGCCTCCTACAATGAGCAGTTCTTC.